Listed below are T cell receptor beta chains from one sample, sequenced in a study of blood T cell repertoires in COVID-19. Some clones are missing from TCRdb's copy, which holds only in-frame ones; the method was immunoSEQ multiplex PCR. The sample contains approximately 260,000 clones, about 86% of which appear only once. What was sequenced was PBMCs or T cells enriched from blood (not recorded which). The source of these receptors is a man in his thirties or forties with acute COVID-19. The conserved cysteine and the conserved F or W are not part of the CDR3 here.

>TRBJ2-3|TRBV7-9
ASSLAKLAGGLIKDTQY
>TRBJ1-1|TRBV15
ATSRAGQANTEAF
>TRBJ1-1|TRBV11-2
ASSLDPGYTEAF
>TRBJ2-3|TRBV5-4
ASSSQGWGTDTQY
>TRBJ1-5|TRBV7-8
ASSLYRGRHQPQH
>TRBJ1-2|TRBV7-3
ASSLTAGNGYT
>TRBJ1-3|TRBV3-1/TRBV3-2
ASSQIRQSSGNTIY
>TRBJ2-5|TRBV7-7
ASSLSRGPLETQY
>TRBJ1-6|TRBV6-5
ASSYSQGGYNSPLH
>TRBJ1-6|TRBV6-4
ASKRDTDNSPLH
>TRBJ1-2|TRBV4-1
ASSPRQGARSHGYT
>TRBJ1-1|TRBV19
ASSSRVAEAF
>TRBJ2-1|TRBV5-4
ASSPGLAGIDEQF
>TRBJ2-2|TRBV11-3
ASSAPGLRGELF
>TRBJ2-5|TRBV5-1
ASSPKVGLAFQETQY
>TRBJ1-1|TRBV9
ASSEGGQGDTEAF
>TRBJ2-5|TRBV19
ASKGGWDRETQY
>TRBJ2-3|TRBV7-2
ASSFSGRGDTQY
>TRBJ1-5|TRBV2
ASSVGGREQPQH
>TRBJ1-2|TRBV24-1
ATSDFGETGIGYT
>TRBJ2-1|TRBV6-1
ASSELEYNEQF
>TRBJ2-5|TRBV3-1/TRBV3-2
ASSQSTGKETQY
>TRBJ2-4|TRBV5-1
ASSSSTGGNIQY